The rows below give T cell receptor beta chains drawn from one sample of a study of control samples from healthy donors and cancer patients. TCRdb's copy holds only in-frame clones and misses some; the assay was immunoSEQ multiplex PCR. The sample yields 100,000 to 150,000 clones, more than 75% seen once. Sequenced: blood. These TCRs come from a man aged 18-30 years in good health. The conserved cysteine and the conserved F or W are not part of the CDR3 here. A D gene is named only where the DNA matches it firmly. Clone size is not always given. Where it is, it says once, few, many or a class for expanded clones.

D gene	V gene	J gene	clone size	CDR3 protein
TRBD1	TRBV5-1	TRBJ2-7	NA	ASTRQGSYEQY
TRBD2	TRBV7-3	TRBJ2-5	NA	ASSLGLAGETQY
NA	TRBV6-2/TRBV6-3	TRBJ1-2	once	ASSPPQYYYGYT
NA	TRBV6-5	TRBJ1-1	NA	ASRRDTEAF
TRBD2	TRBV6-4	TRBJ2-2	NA	ASSATSGSGTGELF
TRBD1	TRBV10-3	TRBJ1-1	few	AISADRGSNTEAF
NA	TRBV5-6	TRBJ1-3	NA	ASSGTGGSRPGNTIY
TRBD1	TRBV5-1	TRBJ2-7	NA	ASSRTGVHEQY
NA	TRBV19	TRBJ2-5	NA	ASSTQGRETQY
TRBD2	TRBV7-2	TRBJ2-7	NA	ASSLAASGRISYEQY
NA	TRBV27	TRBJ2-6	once	ASSFSVSGANVLT
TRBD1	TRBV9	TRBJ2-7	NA	ANSVVGQGPPYEQY
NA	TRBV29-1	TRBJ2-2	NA	SVQEPGASTGELF